These T cell receptor beta chains were read from a single sample in a study of blood T cell repertoires in COVID-19. This table comes from immunoSEQ multiplex PCR, and its TCRdb copy is limited to in-frame clones, with some not included. Of 62,000 or so clones detected, over 60% appear once; the ten largest clones hold roughly 5%. The sample taken for sequencing was peripheral blood. The receptors come from a human donor in a cohort sampled during active COVID-19. Both conserved end residues are trimmed from each CDR3. D genes are given only for firm matches.

D gene: NA
J gene: TRBJ2-3
V gene: TRBV5-1
CDR3 protein: ASSLGQNTDTQY

D gene: NA
J gene: TRBJ2-7
V gene: TRBV5-1
CDR3 protein: ASSSGGHPYEQY

D gene: NA
J gene: TRBJ2-7
V gene: TRBV30
CDR3 protein: AWSATVLYEQY

D gene: NA
J gene: TRBJ1-4
V gene: TRBV7-9
CDR3 protein: ASRPMGQPNEKLF

D gene: NA
J gene: TRBJ2-3
V gene: TRBV6-5
CDR3 protein: ASSSFGTDTQY

D gene: NA
J gene: TRBJ2-5
V gene: TRBV29-1
CDR3 protein: SVRDTPQETQY

D gene: TRBD1
J gene: TRBJ1-2
V gene: TRBV2
CDR3 protein: ASSSGQSYGYT

D gene: TRBD2
J gene: TRBJ2-3
V gene: TRBV2
CDR3 protein: ASRRGGAGDTQY

D gene: NA
J gene: TRBJ1-3
V gene: TRBV5-1
CDR3 protein: ASSLGSGPSSGNTIY

D gene: TRBD2
J gene: TRBJ2-2
V gene: TRBV3-1/TRBV3-2
CDR3 protein: ASSQGPGGNTGELF

D gene: NA
J gene: TRBJ2-4
V gene: TRBV21-1
CDR3 protein: AGAKGADQNIQY

D gene: NA
J gene: TRBJ2-5
V gene: TRBV9
CDR3 protein: ASSVAGGEGETQY

D gene: TRBD2
J gene: TRBJ2-5
V gene: TRBV2
CDR3 protein: ASSPGTSGGGAQY

D gene: NA
J gene: TRBJ1-6
V gene: TRBV28
CDR3 protein: ASVGGSSYNSPLH

D gene: NA
J gene: TRBJ2-7
V gene: TRBV12-2
CDR3 protein: ASRPDTFYEQY

D gene: NA
J gene: TRBJ1-1
V gene: TRBV21-1
CDR3 protein: ASSTRRQGEDTEAF

D gene: TRBD1
J gene: TRBJ2-1
V gene: TRBV30
CDR3 protein: AWSKDRGTPF

D gene: NA
J gene: TRBJ1-3
V gene: TRBV30
CDR3 protein: AWSYGNTIY

D gene: TRBD1
J gene: TRBJ1-1
V gene: TRBV6-5
CDR3 protein: ASSPRQGRTEAF

D gene: TRBD2
J gene: TRBJ2-7
V gene: TRBV30
CDR3 protein: AWSPAGGGTYEQY

D gene: NA
J gene: TRBJ1-6
V gene: TRBV6-4
CDR3 protein: ASSDQGRFGGVN

D gene: TRBD2
J gene: TRBJ2-3
V gene: TRBV24-1
CDR3 protein: ATSDFFGRAGGMDTQY

D gene: NA
J gene: TRBJ2-3
V gene: TRBV6-5
CDR3 protein: ASGPDTQY

D gene: TRBD2
J gene: TRBJ2-3
V gene: TRBV5-4
CDR3 protein: ASSTPGGLDTQY

D gene: TRBD2
J gene: TRBJ2-1
V gene: TRBV5-4
CDR3 protein: ASTPGGGVFYNEQF

D gene: TRBD2
J gene: TRBJ2-1
V gene: TRBV7-8
CDR3 protein: ASSLTSGAFSSYNEQF

D gene: NA
J gene: TRBJ1-4
V gene: TRBV28
CDR3 protein: ASSSQGGGMANEKLF

D gene: NA
J gene: TRBJ1-1
V gene: TRBV30
CDR3 protein: AWRGMGHPEAF

D gene: NA
J gene: TRBJ1-1
V gene: TRBV5-1
CDR3 protein: ASSLAGVTEAF

D gene: TRBD1
J gene: TRBJ1-6
V gene: TRBV30
CDR3 protein: AWSTQGANSPLH

D gene: TRBD2
J gene: TRBJ2-3
V gene: TRBV7-9
CDR3 protein: ASRKLGGGTDTQY

D gene: NA
J gene: TRBJ1-5
V gene: TRBV19
CDR3 protein: ATSRSNQPQH

D gene: NA
J gene: TRBJ2-1
V gene: TRBV10-3
CDR3 protein: AISGPTGSPYNEQF

D gene: TRBD2
J gene: TRBJ2-3
V gene: TRBV2
CDR3 protein: ASTTSGTDTQY

D gene: NA
J gene: TRBJ1-3
V gene: TRBV18
CDR3 protein: ASSPVGQTVGNTIY

D gene: TRBD1
J gene: TRBJ2-6
V gene: TRBV6-2/TRBV6-3
CDR3 protein: ASSSTGGIGTNVLT

D gene: NA
J gene: TRBJ2-5
V gene: TRBV24-1
CDR3 protein: ATSDPRVPETQY

D gene: NA
J gene: TRBJ1-5
V gene: TRBV3-1/TRBV3-2
CDR3 protein: ASSQVDQPQH

D gene: NA
J gene: TRBJ1-6
V gene: TRBV11-2
CDR3 protein: ASGKEGAHNSPLH

D gene: NA
J gene: TRBJ1-4
V gene: TRBV28
CDR3 protein: ASSPTGGDWEKLF

D gene: NA
J gene: TRBJ1-4
V gene: TRBV30
CDR3 protein: AWSTGVGEKLF

D gene: TRBD2
J gene: TRBJ2-2
V gene: TRBV24-1
CDR3 protein: ATSDPETSGVTGELF

D gene: TRBD2
J gene: TRBJ2-3
V gene: TRBV3-1/TRBV3-2
CDR3 protein: ASSRGLAGTSTDTQY

D gene: TRBD1
J gene: TRBJ2-7
V gene: TRBV5-1
CDR3 protein: ASSPRQGAYEQY

D gene: NA
J gene: TRBJ1-2
V gene: TRBV7-9
CDR3 protein: ASSLGNNGGLT

D gene: TRBD1
J gene: TRBJ1-2
V gene: TRBV4-1
CDR3 protein: ASSQGDRNYGYT

D gene: TRBD1
J gene: TRBJ1-4
V gene: TRBV7-8
CDR3 protein: ASRRHRGSNEKLF

D gene: NA
J gene: TRBJ1-5
V gene: TRBV18
CDR3 protein: ASSQDRSSQPQH

D gene: NA
J gene: TRBJ1-2
V gene: TRBV2
CDR3 protein: ASSISVTANYGYT

D gene: NA
J gene: TRBJ1-3
V gene: TRBV5-5
CDR3 protein: ASSLMGSSGNTIY

D gene: NA
J gene: TRBJ1-6
V gene: TRBV3-1/TRBV3-2
CDR3 protein: ASSPEIGALPLH

D gene: NA
J gene: TRBJ2-1
V gene: TRBV3-1/TRBV3-2
CDR3 protein: ASSQVLGGAYNEQF